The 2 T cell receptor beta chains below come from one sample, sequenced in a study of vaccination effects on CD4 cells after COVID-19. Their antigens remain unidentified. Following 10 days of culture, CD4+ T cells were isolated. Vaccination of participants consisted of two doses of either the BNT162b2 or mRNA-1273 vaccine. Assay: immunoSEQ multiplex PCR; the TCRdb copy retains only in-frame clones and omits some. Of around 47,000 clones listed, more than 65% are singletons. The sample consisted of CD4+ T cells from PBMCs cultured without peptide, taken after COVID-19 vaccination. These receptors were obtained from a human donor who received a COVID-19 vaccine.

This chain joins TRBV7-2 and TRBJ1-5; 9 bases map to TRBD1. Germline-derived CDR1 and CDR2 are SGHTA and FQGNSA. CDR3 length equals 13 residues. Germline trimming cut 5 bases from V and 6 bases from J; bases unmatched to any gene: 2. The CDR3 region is CASSADRGQPQHF. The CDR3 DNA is TGTGCCAGCAGCGCGGACAGGGGTCAGCCCCAGCATTTT.

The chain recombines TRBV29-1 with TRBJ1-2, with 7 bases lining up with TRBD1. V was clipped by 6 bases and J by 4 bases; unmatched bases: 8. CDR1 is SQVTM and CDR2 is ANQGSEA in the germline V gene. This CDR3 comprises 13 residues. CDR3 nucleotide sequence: TGCAGCGTGGCGGGACAGCCGCCCTATGGCTACACCTTC. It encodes CSVAGQPPYGYTF.